Listed below are T cell receptor beta chains from one sample, sequenced in a study of regulatory T cells in long-lasting Graves disease. TCRdb reanalysed the multiplex PCR reads using MiXCR and keeps one entry per CDR3 protein. The sample has 420,000 or so distinct CDR3 sequences, 23% seen once. This specimen consisted of peripheral blood mononuclear cells (PBMCs), obtained when the disease was refractory, from a patient treated with antithyroid drugs. The source of these receptors is a female donor with Graves disease. Each CDR3 is given with its conserved first and last residue. D genes are given only for firm matches. Part of the rows lack a size; the others show once, few, many or a class for expanded clones.

d_call: .
v_call: TRBV18
j_call: TRBJ1-2
clone_size: few
cdr3_nt: TGTGCCAGCTCGCCCAGGGATAACTATGGCTACACCTTC
cdr3_aa: CASSPRDNYGYTF

d_call: TRBD1
v_call: TRBV28
j_call: TRBJ2-4
clone_size: few
cdr3_nt: TGTGCCAGCAGTTTAGCAGGGGGCGTCGGCAAAAACATTCAGTACTTC
cdr3_aa: CASSLAGGVGKNIQYF

d_call: .
v_call: TRBV29-1
j_call: TRBJ2-4
clone_size: .
cdr3_nt: TGCAGCGTTGTATTAATCGGGGGAAACATTCAGTACTTC
cdr3_aa: CSVVLIGGNIQYF

d_call: TRBD2
v_call: TRBV7-9
j_call: TRBJ2-5
clone_size: many
cdr3_nt: TGTGCCAGCAGCTTTGCGGGGGGAGAGACCCAGTACTTC
cdr3_aa: CASSFAGGETQYF

d_call: TRBD1
v_call: TRBV7-2
j_call: TRBJ2-7
clone_size: many
cdr3_nt: TGTGCCAGCAGCCTCCGGGACAGTTCCTACGAGCAGTACTTC
cdr3_aa: CASSLRDSSYEQYF

d_call: .
v_call: TRBV6-1
j_call: TRBJ1-2
clone_size: .
cdr3_nt: TGTGCCAGCAGTCCTGGGGGGTCTGACTATGGCTACACCTTC
cdr3_aa: CASSPGGSDYGYTF

d_call: .
v_call: TRBV6-1
j_call: TRBJ1-4
clone_size: few
cdr3_nt: TGTGCCAGCAAATGGGCTCGTGAAAAACTGTTTTTT
cdr3_aa: CASKWAREKLFF

d_call: TRBD1
v_call: TRBV29-1
j_call: TRBJ1-1
clone_size: .
cdr3_nt: TGCAGCGCACAGGGGCTGGGCACTGAAGCTTTCTTT
cdr3_aa: CSAQGLGTEAFF

d_call: TRBD1
v_call: TRBV7-2
j_call: TRBJ1-5
clone_size: .
cdr3_nt: TGTGCCAGCAGCTTTGCCCATACAGGGGAGGCCCACAATCAGCCCCAGCATTTT
cdr3_aa: CASSFAHTGEAHNQPQHF

d_call: .
v_call: TRBV18
j_call: TRBJ2-7
clone_size: many
cdr3_nt: TGTGCCAGCTCACCTCAGGGGTACTACGAGCAGTACTTC
cdr3_aa: CASSPQGYYEQYF

d_call: .
v_call: TRBV30
j_call: TRBJ1-2
clone_size: .
cdr3_nt: TGTGCCTGGAGTCCAGGGGCGGGCGGCTACACCTTC
cdr3_aa: CAWSPGAGGYTF

d_call: .
v_call: TRBV7-9
j_call: TRBJ2-2
clone_size: .
cdr3_nt: TGTGCCAGCAATAAACCCGGGGCGGGCACCGGGGAGCTGTTTTTT
cdr3_aa: CASNKPGAGTGELFF

d_call: .
v_call: TRBV3-1
j_call: TRBJ1-4
clone_size: many
cdr3_nt: TGTGCCAGCAGCCAAGAAGCCGGTAGACCAAATGAAAAACTGTTTTTT
cdr3_aa: CASSQEAGRPNEKLFF

d_call: .
v_call: TRBV30
j_call: TRBJ2-5
clone_size: many
cdr3_nt: TGTGCCTGGAGTGGGGATCAAGAGACCCAGTACTTC
cdr3_aa: CAWSGDQETQYF

d_call: TRBD1
v_call: TRBV19
j_call: TRBJ1-1
clone_size: .
cdr3_nt: TGTGCCAGTATAAGGGGGCAGCTTAACACTGAAGCTTTCTTT
cdr3_aa: CASIRGQLNTEAFF

d_call: .
v_call: TRBV11-2
j_call: TRBJ1-1
clone_size: .
cdr3_nt: TGTGCCAGCAGCTCCATAAAACAGGGAAGGACTGAAGCTTTCTTT
cdr3_aa: CASSSIKQGRTEAFF

d_call: TRBD1
v_call: TRBV30
j_call: TRBJ1-5
clone_size: .
cdr3_nt: TGTGCCTGGAAACGCAGGGACAGCCTCAATCAGCCCCAGCATTTT
cdr3_aa: CAWKRRDSLNQPQHF

d_call: .
v_call: TRBV2
j_call: TRBJ2-2
clone_size: .
cdr3_nt: TGTGCCAGCAGGGGTCTGTTTACCGGGGAGCTGTTTTTT
cdr3_aa: CASRGLFTGELFF

d_call: .
v_call: TRBV5-1
j_call: TRBJ1-1
clone_size: .
cdr3_nt: TGCGCCAGCAGCCTCCTTGACAGGCGCCGCGGTGAAGCTTTCTTT
cdr3_aa: CASSLLDRRRGEAFF

d_call: .
v_call: TRBV14
j_call: TRBJ2-7
clone_size: .
cdr3_nt: TGTGCCAGCAGTTTATCGGATAACGAGCAGTACTTC
cdr3_aa: CASSLSDNEQYF

d_call: TRBD1
v_call: TRBV12-3/TRBV12-4
j_call: TRBJ1-2
clone_size: many
cdr3_nt: TGTGCCAGCGGACAGGGAACCTATGGCTACACCTTC
cdr3_aa: CASGQGTYGYTF

d_call: TRBD2
v_call: TRBV19
j_call: TRBJ2-2
clone_size: .
cdr3_nt: TGTGCCAGTAGGCGTAGCGGGGACACCGGGGAGCTGTTTTTT
cdr3_aa: CASRRSGDTGELFF

d_call: TRBD2
v_call: TRBV9
j_call: TRBJ2-7
clone_size: .
cdr3_nt: TGTGCCAGCAGCGTAGTGGGGACTAGGGGCGAGCAGTACTTC
cdr3_aa: CASSVVGTRGEQYF

d_call: TRBD2
v_call: TRBV6-1
j_call: TRBJ2-2
clone_size: few
cdr3_nt: TGTGCCAGCAGTGCCGGGACTAGCGGGGGGGGCCGGGAGCTGTTTTTT
cdr3_aa: CASSAGTSGGGRELFF

d_call: TRBD2
v_call: TRBV20-1
j_call: TRBJ2-5
clone_size: many
cdr3_nt: TGCAGTGCTAGCGCCTCTAGCGGGAGTAAGACCCAGTACTTC
cdr3_aa: CSASASSGSKTQYF

d_call: .
v_call: TRBV30
j_call: TRBJ2-2
clone_size: few
cdr3_nt: TGTGCCTGGGACAGGACGGCTACCGGGGAGCTGTTTTTT
cdr3_aa: CAWDRTATGELFF

d_call: .
v_call: TRBV30
j_call: TRBJ2-3
clone_size: .
cdr3_nt: TGTGCCTGGAGTCGTCCTGAGGGTGGCACAGATACGCAGTATTTT
cdr3_aa: CAWSRPEGGTDTQYF

d_call: .
v_call: TRBV4-1
j_call: TRBJ2-5
clone_size: .
cdr3_nt: TGCGCCAGCCTACTTAAATGGGAGAGGAACCAAGAGACCCAGTACTTC
cdr3_aa: CASLLKWERNQETQYF

d_call: .
v_call: TRBV30
j_call: TRBJ2-7
clone_size: .
cdr3_nt: TGTGCCTGGAGCCACCCGGGCAGGGCGGACGAGCAGTACTTC
cdr3_aa: CAWSHPGRADEQYF

d_call: TRBD2
v_call: TRBV30
j_call: TRBJ2-7
clone_size: .
cdr3_nt: TGTGCCTGTCATAAGCGGGGACTAGTCTCCCACGAGCAGTACTTC
cdr3_aa: CACHKRGLVSHEQYF

d_call: .
v_call: TRBV6-1
j_call: TRBJ1-1
clone_size: .
cdr3_nt: TGTGCCAGCAGGTGGGGGGGAGGCACTGAAGCTTTCTTT
cdr3_aa: CASRWGGGTEAFF

d_call: TRBD1
v_call: TRBV29-1
j_call: TRBJ1-2
clone_size: few
cdr3_nt: TGCAGCGTTGAAGATAGGGGGCGGCCATATGGCTACACCTTC
cdr3_aa: CSVEDRGRPYGYTF

d_call: .
v_call: TRBV25-1
j_call: TRBJ2-2
clone_size: few
cdr3_nt: TGTGCCAGCGGTCCGCCAGGACTCAACACCGGGGAGCTGTTTTTT
cdr3_aa: CASGPPGLNTGELFF

d_call: .
v_call: TRBV10-3
j_call: TRBJ1-1
clone_size: few
cdr3_nt: TGTGCCATCAAGGCAGAGAACACTGAAGCTCTCTTT
cdr3_aa: CAIKAENTEALF

d_call: .
v_call: TRBV19
j_call: TRBJ1-1
clone_size: few
cdr3_nt: TGTGCCAGTATCTCCGACAGGATGAACACTGAAGCTTTCTTT
cdr3_aa: CASISDRMNTEAFF

d_call: .
v_call: TRBV6-2/TRBV6-3
j_call: TRBJ2-2
clone_size: few
cdr3_nt: TGTGCCAGCAGTGGGGCCTGGGACGGGGAGCTGTTTTTT
cdr3_aa: CASSGAWDGELFF